The TCR beta chain described here comes from a study of blood T cell repertoires in COVID-19. Overall study context: Donors in the United States, Italy and Spain gave samples during acute or convalescent COVID-19.

Germline V gives CDR1 SGHNT, CDR2 YENEEA. With V trimmed by 5 bases and J by 6 bases, 10 bases remained unmatched. The CDR3 covers 14 residues. This table comes from immunoSEQ multiplex PCR, and its TCRdb copy is limited to in-frame clones, with some not included. The repertoire holds over 100,000 clones, around 80% seen once, with about 4.7% in the top ten. Sequencing input: peripheral blood. The chain is built from TRBV11-3 and TRBJ2-7; 7 bases match TRBD1. The clonotype was recovered from a human donor in a cohort sampled during active or convalescent COVID-19. CDR3 DNA sequence: TGTGCCAGCAGCGGGACAGCAAGGTCGACCGAGCAGTACTTC. Amino acid sequence: CASSGTARSTEQYF. Full variable domain (missing parts from reference TRBV11-3 and TRBJ2-7): EAGVVQSPRYKIIEKKQPVAFWCNPISGHNTLYWYLQNLGQGPELLIRYENEEAVDDSQLPKDRFSAERLKGVDSTLKIQPAELGDSAVYLCASSGTARSTEQYFGPGTRLTVT.